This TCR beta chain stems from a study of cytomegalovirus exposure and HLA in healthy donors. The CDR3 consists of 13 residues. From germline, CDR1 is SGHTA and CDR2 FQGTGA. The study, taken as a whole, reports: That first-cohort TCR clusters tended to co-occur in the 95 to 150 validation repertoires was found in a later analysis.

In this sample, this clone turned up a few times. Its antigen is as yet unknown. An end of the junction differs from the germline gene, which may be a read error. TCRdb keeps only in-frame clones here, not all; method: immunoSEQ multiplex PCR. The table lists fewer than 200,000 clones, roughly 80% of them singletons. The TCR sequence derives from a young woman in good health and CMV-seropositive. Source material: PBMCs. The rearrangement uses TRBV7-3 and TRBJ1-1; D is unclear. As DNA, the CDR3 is TGTGCCAGCAGATTAACGCGGGAGACTGAAGCTTTCTTT. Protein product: CASRLTRETEAFF.